A selection of T cell receptor beta chains follows, all from one sample in a study of T-cell reconstitution after alpha-beta-depleted transplantation in children. TCRdb independently ran MiXCR on the PCR reads; one entry per CDR3 protein. This table has hundreds of thousands of distinct CDR3 sequences, roughly 13% appearing once. The sequencing used PBMCs, collected before TCRalphabeta/CD19-depleted stem cell transplant. The receptor set was obtained from a girl aged 2 to 9 with congenital amegakaryocytic thrombocytopenia, due to receive a stem cell transplant. CDR3s include the opening cysteine and the closing phenylalanine or tryptophan. The D gene is left open where the match is weak. Clone size is given for some rows only: seen once, a few or many times, or a class if the clone is expanded.

NA	TRBV20-1	TRBJ2-6	few	TGCAGTGCATCGGGACATCGCTCTGGGGCCAACGTCCTGACTTTC	CSASGHRSGANVLTF
NA	TRBV18	TRBJ2-7	few	TGTGCCAGCTCACCGGGTAGGACGAACGAGCAGTACTTC	CASSPGRTNEQYF
NA	TRBV9	TRBJ2-7	few	TGTGCCAGCAGCGGACAGGAGGACACCTACGAGCAGTACTTC	CASSGQEDTYEQYF
TRBD2	TRBV10-3	TRBJ2-2	many	TGTGCCATCAATCGAGACCTAGCGGGGGGTCCGAACACCGGGGAGCTGTTTTTT	CAINRDLAGGPNTGELFF
TRBD2	TRBV24-1	TRBJ2-1	NA	TGTGCCACCAGTGATTCAGTAGCGGGAGACGGGAATGAGCAGTTCTTC	CATSDSVAGDGNEQFF
NA	TRBV5-1	TRBJ2-2	many	TGCGCCAGCAGCCTTCGACTGGGAGAGGCCGGGGAGCTGTTTTTT	CASSLRLGEAGELFF
NA	TRBV20-1	TRBJ1-2	many	TGCAGTGCTAGAACCATGCACTATGGCTACACCTTC	CSARTMHYGYTF
TRBD2	TRBV10-3	TRBJ2-5	many	TGTGCCACCGGAGTAGCGGGAGATGTTTTAGAGACCCAGTACTTC	CATGVAGDVLETQYF
TRBD1	TRBV12-3/TRBV12-4	TRBJ1-1	NA	TGTGCCAGCAGACCTACAGGGGGTACACACACTGAAGCTTTCTTT	CASRPTGGTHTEAFF
NA	TRBV20-1	TRBJ1-4	many	TGCAGTGCTAGTGGGGGGGGAGGTAATGAAAAACTGTTTTTT	CSASGGGGNEKLFF
NA	TRBV5-1	TRBJ2-7	NA	TGCGCCAGCAGCCCGGAGGGGCAAGACGAGCAGTACTTC	CASSPEGQDEQYF
NA	TRBV12-3/TRBV12-4	TRBJ2-2	NA	TGTGCCAGCAGTCTAGGGGCGGGGACAAACACCGGGGAGCTGTTTTTT	CASSLGAGTNTGELFF
TRBD1	TRBV14	TRBJ1-2	few	TGTGCCAGCAGCCTACTGACAGGGTTGGATGGCTACACCTTC	CASSLLTGLDGYTF
NA	TRBV29-1	TRBJ2-2	many	TGCAGCGTTGAGGGGAATTACGCCGGGGAGCTGTTTTTT	CSVEGNYAGELFF
NA	TRBV7-9	TRBJ2-7	NA	TGTGCCAGCAGCTTCTCAAAAAGGGGGGAGCAGTACTTC	CASSFSKRGEQYF
TRBD1	TRBV24-1	TRBJ2-1	many	TGTGCCACCAGTGATTCTACGACAGGGAGTCGGGATGAGCAGTTCTTC	CATSDSTTGSRDEQFF
NA	TRBV29-1	TRBJ1-4	many	TGCAGCGTTAACCACGGTTTTAATGAAAAACTGTTTTTT	CSVNHGFNEKLFF
TRBD2	TRBV4-2	TRBJ2-7	few	TGTGCCAGCAGCCATGAGACCCTAAGCGGGAGGATCTACGAGCAGTACTTC	CASSHETLSGRIYEQYF
NA	TRBV20-1	TRBJ1-2	many	TGCAGTGCTAGAGAGCCCGGGTTAGGCTACACCTTC	CSAREPGLGYTF
NA	TRBV5-5	TRBJ2-1	many	TGTGCCAGCAGCTTGTTAGGGGAGCGCTACAATGAGCAGTTCTTC	CASSLLGERYNEQFF
TRBD2	TRBV19	TRBJ2-4	NA	TGTGCCAGTAGTATTGGGCACAGGACTAGACCCCTCAACATTCAGTACTTC	CASSIGHRTRPLNIQYF
NA	TRBV29-1	TRBJ2-1	many	TGCAGCGTTGATATTGACAATGAGCAGTTCTTC	CSVDIDNEQFF
NA	TRBV7-9	TRBJ1-1	many	TGTGCCAGCAGCTTAGAGACAGACGGTGAAGCTTTCTTT	CASSLETDGEAFF
NA	TRBV4-2	TRBJ2-1	few	TGTGCCAGCAGCAAGCAAGATTTCTACAATGAGCAGTTCTTC	CASSKQDFYNEQFF
NA	TRBV5-1	TRBJ2-1	many	TGCGCCAGCAGCTTAGTTAGCCGGAACAATGAGCAGTTCTTC	CASSLVSRNNEQFF
NA	TRBV12-3/TRBV12-4	TRBJ2-2	NA	TGTGCCAGCAGTTCACCAGGGATGCCCCCATACCCCAGGGGGGAGCTGTTTTTT	CASSSPGMPPYPRGELFF
NA	TRBV29-1	TRBJ2-1	NA	TGCAGCGTGGTTACGGGCTCCTACAATGAGCAGTTCTTC	CSVVTGSYNEQFF
TRBD2	TRBV28	TRBJ2-5	many	TGTGCCAGCAGTTTATCACTAGCGGGCGAGACCCAGTACTTC	CASSLSLAGETQYF
NA	TRBV6-1	TRBJ2-3	NA	TGTGCCAGCAGTGACAGCGCCAGGGATACGCAGTATTTT	CASSDSARDTQYF
TRBD2	TRBV20-1	TRBJ2-7	few	TGCAGTGCCCCTGCCGGAGGTACGGGACTAGACACCTACGAGCAGTACTTC	CSAPAGGTGLDTYEQYF
NA	TRBV9	TRBJ2-2	many	TGTGCCAGCAGCGTAGCGGCTTCGAACACCGGGGAGCTGTTTTTT	CASSVAASNTGELFF
TRBD1	TRBV20-1	TRBJ2-7	many	TGCAGTGCTCCCACGGACAGGGTAAGGGACGAGCAGTACTTC	CSAPTDRVRDEQYF
NA	TRBV10-3	TRBJ2-1	NA	TGTGCCATCAGTGAGTCAGGCTGGAGCTCCTACAATGAGCAGTTCTTC	CAISESGWSSYNEQFF
NA	TRBV20-1	TRBJ1-1	many	TGCAGTGGAAGGAGCGACACTGAAGCTTTCTTT	CSGRSDTEAFF
NA	TRBV18	TRBJ2-3	once	TGTGCCAGCTCACCAACGAAACGGGATACGCAGTATTTT	CASSPTKRDTQYF
NA	TRBV12-3/TRBV12-4	TRBJ2-1	few	TGTGCCAGCCAGGCCTACAATGAGCAGTTCTTC	CASQAYNEQFF
NA	TRBV7-9	TRBJ2-7	many	TGTGCCAGCAGCTTAGCTTCGGGGCGGAGCTACGAGCAGTACTTC	CASSLASGRSYEQYF
NA	TRBV12-3/TRBV12-4	TRBJ2-2	few	TGTGCCAGCGTGTTTCTCGGCGGGGAGCTGTTTTTT	CASVFLGGELFF
TRBD2	TRBV20-1	TRBJ2-7	NA	TGCAGCCATCGGGCTAGCGGGATCTACGAGCAGTACTTC	CSHRASGIYEQYF
NA	TRBV12-3/TRBV12-4	TRBJ1-1	many	TGTGCCAGCAGTCAGCTCTCTGAAGCTTTCTTT	CASSQLSEAFF
TRBD1	TRBV10-3	TRBJ1-1	few	TGTGCCGTCCAGGGGGCGACTGAAGCTTTCTTT	CAVQGATEAFF
TRBD2	TRBV29-1	TRBJ2-3	few	TGCAGCGGTGGACTAGCGGGGGAGTGGGGCACAGATACGCAGTATTTT	CSGGLAGEWGTDTQYF
TRBD2	TRBV6-1	TRBJ2-1	NA	TGTGCCAGCAGTGACGGATTAGCGGGATGGGGGCAGTTCTTC	CASSDGLAGWGQFF
NA	TRBV5-1	TRBJ2-1	many	TGCGCCAGCAGCTTGTCCCTCCCTAGTTCCAATGAGCAGTTCTTC	CASSLSLPSSNEQFF
NA	TRBV20-1	TRBJ2-7	many	TGCAGTGCTAGGGGGGAGGACACCTACGAGCAGTACTTC	CSARGEDTYEQYF
TRBD1	TRBV5-1	TRBJ2-6	NA	TGCGCCAGCAGCGTTGGGACAGGGGGTCTCTCTGGGGCCAACGTCCTGACTTTC	CASSVGTGGLSGANVLTF
NA	TRBV20-1	TRBJ1-2	NA	TGCAGTGCTAGTCCTTTGGGGCGTAACTATGGCTACACCTTC	CSASPLGRNYGYTF
TRBD2	TRBV7-2	TRBJ2-1	NA	TGTGCCAGCAGCTACACTAGCGGGACATACTACAATGAGCAGTTCTTC	CASSYTSGTYYNEQFF
NA	TRBV7-2	TRBJ2-7	NA	TGTGCCAGCAGCTTAGCGGGAGTCCTCACCTACGAGCAGTACTTC	CASSLAGVLTYEQYF
TRBD2	TRBV20-1	TRBJ2-4	many	TGCAGTGCTAGTAGTGGACTAGCGGGATGGGGGAACATTCAGTACTTC	CSASSGLAGWGNIQYF
NA	TRBV20-1	TRBJ2-3	many	TGCAGTGCTATCCCGGGGTCGTCAGATACGCAGTATTTT	CSAIPGSSDTQYF
TRBD1	TRBV5-1	TRBJ2-7	many	TGCGCCAGCAGCTTGGCACAGGGGGAGCCCTACGAGCAGTACTTC	CASSLAQGEPYEQYF
NA	TRBV5-1	TRBJ2-3	many	TGCGCCAGCAGCTGGGGCAGGGGCACAGATACGCAGTATTTT	CASSWGRGTDTQYF